One sample yielded the 2 T cell receptor beta chains listed below, sequenced in a study of blood T cell repertoires in COVID-19. Using immunoSEQ multiplex PCR, the repertoire was profiled, and TCRdb retains in-frame clones only, with some absent. The sample includes some 80,000 clones, more than 65% seen only once; the top ten take approximately 5%. What was sequenced was peripheral blood. Receptors originate from a woman of 80 years or more with active or convalescent COVID-19.

The chain links TRBV28 to TRBJ2-1, with 9 bases matching TRBD2. Trimming took 3 bases from V and 5 from J; bases not matched to a gene: 5. The length of the CDR3 is 15 residues. Germline lookup yields CDR1 MDHEN and CDR2 SYDVKM. Written as DNA, the CDR3 is TGTGCCAGCAGTTTGGCGGGAGGGCCCAACAATGAGCAGTTCTTC. Amino acids: CASSLAGGPNNEQFF.

V and J are TRBV18 and TRBJ2-3, with D tentatively TRBD2 (5 bases). Looked up from germline, CDR1 is KGHSH and CDR2 is LQKENI. Deletions cut 6 bases from V and 3 bases from J, with 13 bases between. The CDR3 runs 14 residues. CDR3 bases: TGTGCCAGCTCCCGGAGCGGACCGACAGATACGCAGTATTTT. Its translation is CASSRSGPTDTQYF.